Sequencing of this TCR beta chain was carried out in a study of T-cell memory formation after mild COVID-19. In the study overall: There were largely donor-specific TCR clusters. General study results and limits: Clones shrinking between day 15 and 85 showed a balanced CD4/CD8 split, and those that grew later tilted toward CD4+.

Concerning this clonotype itself: Its matching antigen is unknown.

Using constant-segment primers, 5'RACE produced TCR alpha and TCR beta cDNA libraries carrying sample barcodes and UMIs. TCRdb used MiXCR to reprocess the 5' RACE reads, holding one entry per CDR3 protein. In the table there are some 69,000 distinct CDR3 sequences, over 15% of which are singletons. Germline V gene data show CDR1 as SGDLS and CDR2 as YYNGEE. The CDR3 totals 15 residues. The junction had 3 bases not matched to a gene; V was cut back by 3 bases and J by 2 bases. The V gene is TRBV9, the J gene TRBJ2-3, with 10 bases fitting TRBD2. The receptor was derived from an adult woman who had mild COVID-19 (a few samples of this study predate the infection). Cell type and time point are not known. The sequenced sample consisted of PBMCs or a T cell subset sorted from them (not recorded which). The CDR3 DNA sequence: TGTGCCAGCAGCGCCAGCGGGGGGGACACAGATACGCAGTATTTT. Translation: CASSASGGDTDTQYF.